Included here is one TCR beta chain sequence, with context. This sample stems from a study of OX40 agonist ivuxolimab in advanced cancers. Only in-frame clones appear in the TCRdb table, and some are missing; sequencing was by immunoSEQ multiplex PCR. The sample lists some 50,000 clones; around four fifths were seen once. Germline V gives CDR1 LNHNV, CDR2 YYDKDF (reference sequence). The V and J ends lost 5 bases and 3 bases respectively, with 8 bases between them. CDR3 length equals 13 residues. Sequencing was performed on CD4+ or CD8+ T cells sorted from blood, taken in a trial of the OX40 agonist ivuxolimab. The chain recombines TRBV15 with TRBJ1-5; the D gene is possibly TRBD1 (5 bases). The TCR was taken from an adult with an advanced solid tumor such as melanoma, head and neck, liver or kidney cancer. CDR3 residues: CATSQQDNQPQHF. DNA of the CDR3: TGTGCCACCAGCCAACAGGACAATCAGCCCCAGCATTTT.